This T cell receptor (beta chain) stems from a study of T cells in Graves' hyperthyroidism and ophthalmopathy. Turning to the study itself: Once the initial diagnosis was made, peripheral blood was obtained before any treatment. Points from the study as a whole: For ophthalmopathy, model prediction preceded onset by a median 6.5 months.

This CDR3 spans 14 amino acids. Germline V gene sequence: CDR1 LNHNV, CDR2 YYDKDF (reference sequence). There were TCR beta CDR3 regions amplified from RNA transcripts. During a first-round RT-PCR of the TCR CDR3, the HTBI primer set was used. TCRdb processed the multiplex PCR reads anew with MiXCR; each CDR3 protein has one entry. Of a few hundred thousand distinct CDR3 sequences in the sample, less than 20% were seen once. In regard to this clonotype: Its antigen is not identified. Given a much more abundant clone one base away, this may be a read error.

The sequence was obtained from a man aged 18 to 35 with Graves' ophthalmopathy. Sequencing was carried out using blood. V and J are TRBV15 and TRBJ1-1, with 9 positions matching TRBD1. The CDR3 nucleotides are TGTGCCACCAGCTTCCGACAGGGGGACACTGAAGCTTTATTT. Encoded protein: CATSFRQGDTEALF.